A selection of T cell receptor beta chains follows, all from one sample in a study of blood T cell repertoires in COVID-19. TCRdb's copy holds only in-frame clones and misses some; the assay was immunoSEQ multiplex PCR. The sample holds tens of thousands of clones, around nine tenths seen once. Sample: peripheral blood. These receptors all come from a man aged 35 to 55 with COVID-19, enrolled during active disease. Both conserved end residues are part of each CDR3. D genes are given only for firm matches. Clone size is stated in some rows and not others, as once, few, many or a class when expanded.

clone_size	d_call	v_call	j_call	cdr3_aa	cdr3_nt
-	-	TRBV7-9	TRBJ2-4	CASRELTGGIQYF	TGTGCCAGCAGGGAATTAACAGGTGGCATTCAGTACTTC
-	-	TRBV7-3	TRBJ2-2	CASSSNSVPGELFF	TGTGCCAGCAGCTCGAATTCGGTTCCCGGGGAGCTGTTTTTT
-	TRBD2	TRBV7-9	TRBJ2-1	CASSLRLAGVDEQFF	TGTGCCAGCAGCTTACGACTAGCGGGAGTCGATGAGCAGTTCTTC
-	TRBD1	TRBV6-6	TRBJ1-2	CASSYRDREDYGYTF	TGTGCCAGCAGTTACAGGGACAGGGAAGACTATGGCTACACCTTC
-	-	TRBV10-3	TRBJ1-1	CAITGGVGTEAFF	TGTGCCATCACCGGAGGGGTAGGGACTGAAGCTTTCTTT
-	TRBD1	TRBV18	TRBJ2-6	CASSPQGAGGANVLTF	TGTGCCAGCTCACCACAGGGGGCAGGTGGGGCCAACGTCCTGACTTTC
-	-	TRBV6-1	TRBJ2-5	CASSEVFAETQYF	TGTGCCAGCAGTGAAGTCTTTGCGGAGACCCAGTACTTC
-	TRBD1	TRBV2	TRBJ2-7	CASSELAPGQGAKEQYF	TGTGCCAGCAGTGAATTGGCACCGGGACAGGGGGCAAAGGAGCAGTACTTC
-	TRBD1	TRBV30	TRBJ1-2	CAWFRDRVLTNYGYTF	TGTGCCTGGTTCCGGGACAGGGTACTGACTAACTATGGCTACACCTTC
-	TRBD1	TRBV10-3	TRBJ1-2	CAIRPDRTNYGYTF	TGTGCCATCAGACCGGACAGGACAAACTATGGCTACACCTTC
-	-	TRBV12-3/TRBV12-4	TRBJ1-1	CASRFLQGTEAFF	TGTGCCAGCAGGTTCCTACAGGGCACTGAAGCTTTCTTT
once	-	TRBV29-1	TRBJ2-7	CSVRGQYSYEQYF	TGCAGCGTCCGTGGACAGTACTCCTACGAGCAGTACTTC
-	-	TRBV19	TRBJ1-1	CASSPQGGLNTEAFF	TGTGCCAGTAGTCCCCAAGGGGGATTGAACACTGAAGCTTTCTTT
-	TRBD1	TRBV7-8	TRBJ2-2	CASSADRGRDTGELFF	TGTGCCAGCAGCGCCGACAGGGGGCGAGACACCGGGGAGCTGTTTTTT
once	TRBD1	TRBV25-1	TRBJ2-3	CASSEYGTVPAGTDTQYF	TGTGCCAGCAGTGAATACGGGACAGTCCCCGCAGGGACAGATACGCAGTATTTT
-	-	TRBV30	TRBJ1-1	CAWSLMTALNTEAFF	TGTGCCTGGAGTCTCATGACAGCACTGAACACTGAAGCTTTCTTT
-	-	TRBV15	TRBJ2-2	CATSRGSQGGNTGELFF	TGTGCCACCAGCAGAGGGTCCCAGGGGGGAAACACCGGGGAGCTGTTTTTT
-	-	TRBV30	TRBJ2-5	CAWSVLETQYF	TGTGCCTGGAGTGTACTAGAGACCCAGTACTTC
once	-	TRBV13	TRBJ1-6	CASSLGQGPGSPLHF	TGTGCCAGCAGCTTAGGCCAGGGGCCAGGCTCACCCCTCCACTTT
-	-	TRBV27	TRBJ2-6	CASSLYAGPSGANVLTF	TGTGCCAGCAGTTTATATGCAGGCCCCTCTGGGGCCAACGTCCTGACTTTC
-	TRBD2	TRBV4-1	TRBJ2-1	CASSQEEGGSSYNEQFF	TGCGCCAGCAGCCAAGAGGAAGGCGGGAGCTCCTACAATGAGCAGTTCTTC
-	TRBD2	TRBV4-1	TRBJ2-1	CASSQSLASNEQFF	TGCGCCAGCAGCCAATCACTAGCGTCCAATGAGCAGTTCTTC
-	-	TRBV7-9	TRBJ2-5	CASSLISIGLARETQYF	TGTGCCAGCAGCTTAATATCGATCGGTTTAGCACGAGAGACCCAGTACTTC
-	TRBD1	TRBV5-6	TRBJ1-2	CASSFYAGGEGYTF	TGTGCCAGCAGCTTCTACGCAGGGGGCGAAGGCTACACCTTC
-	-	TRBV5-8	TRBJ2-3	CASSFDLGTDTQYF	TGTGCCAGCAGCTTCGATCTCGGGACAGATACGCAGTATTTT
-	-	TRBV7-9	TRBJ2-5	CASRPNSVVETQYF	TGTGCCAGCAGGCCTAATAGCGTGGTCGAGACCCAGTACTTC
-	-	TRBV12-3/TRBV12-4	TRBJ1-1	CASSSGTPVFF	TGTGCCAGCAGTTCCGGGACACCTGTTTTCTTT
-	-	TRBV28	TRBJ1-6	CASSWSVNNNSPLHF	TGTGCCAGCAGTTGGAGTGTTAACAATAATTCACCCCTCCACTTT
-	-	TRBV9	TRBJ1-1	CASSVAARGTEAFF	TGTGCCAGCAGCGTAGCGGCCAGGGGTACTGAAGCTTTCTTT
-	-	TRBV30	TRBJ2-2	CAWGRNTGELFF	TGTGCCTGGGGTCGGAACACCGGGGAGCTGTTTTTT
-	-	TRBV27	TRBJ2-6	CASSFLGGLGANVLTF	TGTGCCAGCAGTTTCTTGGGGGGGCTTGGGGCCAACGTCCTGACTTTC
few	TRBD1	TRBV5-6	TRBJ2-7	CASSRRGQGYEQYF	TGTGCCAGCAGCCGCAGGGGACAGGGCTACGAGCAGTACTTC
-	TRBD1	TRBV6-6	TRBJ1-4	CASSPASRGRNEKLFF	TGTGCCAGCAGCCCAGCATCCAGGGGGAGGAATGAAAAACTGTTTTTT
-	-	TRBV4-1	TRBJ2-2	CASSHAGAQDTGELFF	TGCGCCAGCAGCCACGCGGGCGCTCAGGACACCGGGGAGCTGTTTTTT
-	-	TRBV6-2/TRBV6-3	TRBJ1-5	CASSPRGEGNQPQHF	TGTGCCAGCAGCCCCCGGGGGGAAGGCAATCAGCCCCAGCATTTT
-	TRBD1	TRBV29-1	TRBJ1-2	CSVWDRVGYGYTF	TGCAGCGTATGGGACAGGGTTGGCTATGGCTACACCTTC
-	-	TRBV7-3	TRBJ2-5	CASSSSVGIRDQETQYF	TGTGCCAGCAGCTCCAGTGTCGGGATTAGGGACCAAGAGACCCAGTACTTC
once	-	TRBV19	TRBJ2-1	CASMRAGSYNEQFF	TGTGCCAGTATGAGGGCAGGCTCCTACAATGAGCAGTTCTTC
-	-	TRBV5-1	TRBJ1-1	CASSLGTADGDTEAFF	TGCGCCAGCAGCTTGGGGACAGCCGACGGTGACACTGAAGCTTTCTTT
-	TRBD1	TRBV5-6	TRBJ1-3	CASSLYGTVDGNTIYF	TGTGCCAGCAGCTTGTATGGGACAGTCGACGGAAACACCATATATTTT
-	-	TRBV28	TRBJ1-2	CASSPDSFNYGYTF	TGTGCCAGCAGCCCGGACAGTTTTAACTATGGCTACACCTTC
-	-	TRBV27	TRBJ1-5	CASSLLQNSNQPQHF	TGTGCCAGCAGCTTATTACAGAATAGCAATCAGCCCCAGCATTTT
-	-	TRBV9	TRBJ1-1	CASSVEGGYTEAFF	TGTGCCAGCAGCGTAGAAGGGGGATACACTGAAGCTTTCTTT